This TCR beta chain was identified in a study of blood T cell repertoires in COVID-19. For the study at large: In Cohort 3, a recovered donor had either two negative PCRs, clearance, or symptom resolution. PBMCs, B-cell-depleted T cells, or T cells were the source of the cDNA or gDNA that made up the material.

Using immunoSEQ multiplex PCR, the repertoire was profiled, and TCRdb retains in-frame clones only, with some absent. The data hold more than 300,000 clones, with around 87% observed a single time. Participants were aged 18 to 89 years, lived in 24 US areas, and enrolled virtually. Participant reports of clinical history set cohort assignment. Trimming removed 3 bases at V and 2 bases at J, with 16 bases between. Germline values: CDR1 DFQATT, CDR2 SNEGSKA (reference sequence). This CDR3 spans 15 amino acids. The sequenced sample was PBMCs or T cells enriched from blood (not recorded which). This sequence was found in a man aged 35-49 years in a cohort exposed to, infected with or recovered from COVID-19 (not recorded which). The chain couples TRBV20-1 to TRBJ2-5; the D gene is possibly TRBD2 (5 bases). The CDR3 nucleotides are TGCAGTGCTAGTGTGCACGGAGGAAAACAAGAGACCCAGTACTTC. Amino acid sequence: CSASVHGGKQETQYF.